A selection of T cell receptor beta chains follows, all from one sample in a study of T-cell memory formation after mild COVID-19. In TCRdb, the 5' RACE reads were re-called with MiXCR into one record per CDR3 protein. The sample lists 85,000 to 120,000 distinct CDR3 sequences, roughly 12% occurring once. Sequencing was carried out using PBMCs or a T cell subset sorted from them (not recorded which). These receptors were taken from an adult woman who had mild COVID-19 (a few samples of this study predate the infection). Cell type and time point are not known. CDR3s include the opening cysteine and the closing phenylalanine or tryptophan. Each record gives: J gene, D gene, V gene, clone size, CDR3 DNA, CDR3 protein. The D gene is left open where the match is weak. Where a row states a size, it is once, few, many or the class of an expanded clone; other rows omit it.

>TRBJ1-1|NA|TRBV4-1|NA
TGCGCCAGCGGCCAAGATCACACAGGCAACACTGAAGCTTTCTTT
CASGQDHTGNTEAFF
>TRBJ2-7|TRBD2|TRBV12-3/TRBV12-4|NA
TGTGCCAGCAGTTCCGGGGAGGGCTCCTACGAGCAGTACTTC
CASSSGEGSYEQYF
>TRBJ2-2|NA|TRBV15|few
TGTGCCACGGGGGCCACCGGGGAGCTGTTTTTT
CATGATGELFF
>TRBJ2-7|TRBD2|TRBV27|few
TGTGCCAGCAGTCTTAGCGGGGTCTACGAGCAGTACTTC
CASSLSGVYEQYF
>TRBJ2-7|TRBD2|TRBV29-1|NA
TGCAGCGTTCTAGCGGGAGAGGGTTACGAGCAGTACTTC
CSVLAGEGYEQYF
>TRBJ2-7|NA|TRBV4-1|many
TGCGCCAGCAGCCAAGATGACCAAGGGAGCCCCTCCTACGAGCAGTACTTC
CASSQDDQGSPSYEQYF
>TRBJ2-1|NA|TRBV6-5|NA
TGTGCCAGCAGTTCCCGGGACTCCGAGCAGTTCTTC
CASSSRDSEQFF
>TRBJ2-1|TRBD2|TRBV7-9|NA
TGTGCCAGCAGGCCCGACGGGGGGGAAGACTACAATGAGCAGTTCTTC
CASRPDGGEDYNEQFF
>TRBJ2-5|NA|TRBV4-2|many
TGTGCCAGCAGCCAAGCTTCAGGCGGTAAAGAGACCCAGTACTTC
CASSQASGGKETQYF
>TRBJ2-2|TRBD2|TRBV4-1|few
TGCGCCAGCAGCCTAATTAGCGGGGGAGTCGACGGGGAGCTGTTTTTT
CASSLISGGVDGELFF
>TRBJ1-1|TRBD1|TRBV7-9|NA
TGTGCCAGCAGCTTACTTGGGACAGGGGACCGAGGCACTGAAGCTTTCTTT
CASSLLGTGDRGTEAFF
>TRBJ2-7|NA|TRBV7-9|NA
TGTGCCAGCAGCCCGGGACGAGTAGGGGAGCAGTACTTC
CASSPGRVGEQYF
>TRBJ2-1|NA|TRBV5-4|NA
TGTGCCAGCAGCCCCGGACGGGACTTCAATGAGCAGTTCTTC
CASSPGRDFNEQFF
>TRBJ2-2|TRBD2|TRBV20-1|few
TGCAGTGCTAGTTCAACCCCCGGGACTAGTTACAGCGGGGAGCTGTTTTTT
CSASSTPGTSYSGELFF
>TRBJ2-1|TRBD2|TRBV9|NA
TGTGCCAGCAGCAACGCCGTGAGCGGGGTCTCCTACAATGAGCAGTTCTTC
CASSNAVSGVSYNEQFF
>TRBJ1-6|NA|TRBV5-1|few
TGCGCCAGCAGCTTGGTCGGGCAGGGTTCCCATTCACCCCTCCACTTT
CASSLVGQGSHSPLHF
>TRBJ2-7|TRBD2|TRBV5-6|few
TGTGCCAGCAGCTTGAGGATGTCTAGCGGGATCAGTTCCTACGAGCAGTACTTC
CASSLRMSSGISSYEQYF
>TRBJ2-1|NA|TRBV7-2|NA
TGTGCCAGCAGCTCCCGGGACTCAGGCTACAATGAGCAGTTCTTC
CASSSRDSGYNEQFF
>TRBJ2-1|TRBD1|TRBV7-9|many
TGCGCCAGCAGCTTGGGGACAGCCTACAATGAGCAGTTCTTC
CASSLGTAYNEQFF
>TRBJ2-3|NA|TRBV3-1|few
TGTGCCAGCAGCCAAGATAGGGTCCATACTAGCACAGATACGCAGTATTTT
CASSQDRVHTSTDTQYF
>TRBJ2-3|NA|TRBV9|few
TGTGCCAGCAGCCCCGGGGTGAGCCTCCTCACAGATACGCAGTATTTT
CASSPGVSLLTDTQYF
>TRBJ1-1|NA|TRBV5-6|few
TGTGCCAGCAGCTTGGTCCAGGCGAACACTGAAGCTTTCTTT
CASSLVQANTEAFF
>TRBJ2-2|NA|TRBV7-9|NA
TGTGCCAGCAGCTCCCCGGGGCACAGGAACACCGGGGAGCTGTTTTTT
CASSSPGHRNTGELFF
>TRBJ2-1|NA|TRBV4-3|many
TGCGCCAGCAGAAATCTGGCCAATGAGCAGTTCTTC
CASRNLANEQFF
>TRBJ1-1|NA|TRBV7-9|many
TGTGCCAGCAGCTTAGCAGAAGGGCTGAACACTGAAGCTTTCTTT
CASSLAEGLNTEAFF
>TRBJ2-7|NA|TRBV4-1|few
TGCGCCAGCAGCCAAACCCCGGGAAGGTACGAGCAGTACTTC
CASSQTPGRYEQYF
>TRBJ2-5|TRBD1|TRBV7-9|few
TGTGCCAGCGACGGGACAGGGGTCGAGACCCAGTACTTC
CASDGTGVETQYF
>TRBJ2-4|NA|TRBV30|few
TGTGCCTGGAGTAAAGGGATAGCCAAAAACATTCAGTACTTC
CAWSKGIAKNIQYF
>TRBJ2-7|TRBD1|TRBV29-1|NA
TGCAGCGTTGTGGATGTTGGCGGGACAGGGTACCACGAGCAGTACTTC
CSVVDVGGTGYHEQYF
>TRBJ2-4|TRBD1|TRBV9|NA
TGTGCCAGCAGCGTAGCGTCGACAGGGCGAAACATTCAGTACTTC
CASSVASTGRNIQYF
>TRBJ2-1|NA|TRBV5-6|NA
TGTGCCAGCAGCCCCAGGGGCCCTTACAATGAGCAGTTCTTC
CASSPRGPYNEQFF
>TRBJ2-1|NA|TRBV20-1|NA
TGCAGTGCGGAGCCCAGGGCAGATGAGCAGTTCTTC
CSAEPRADEQFF
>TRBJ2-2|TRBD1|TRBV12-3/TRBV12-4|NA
TGTGCCAGCCGGACTCGACCGGGACAGGAACACACCGGGGAGCTGTTTTTT
CASRTRPGQEHTGELFF
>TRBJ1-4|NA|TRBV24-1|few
TGTGCCACCAGTGCCCCGGGCGACCCGAATGAAAAACTGTTTTTT
CATSAPGDPNEKLFF
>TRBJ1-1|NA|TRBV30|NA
TGTGCCTGGAGATTAAAGGGGGTGAACACTGAAGCTTTCTTT
CAWRLKGVNTEAFF
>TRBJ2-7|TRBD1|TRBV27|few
TGTGCCAGCAGTTCTCTCCCGGACAGGGACCACGAGCAGTACTTC
CASSSLPDRDHEQYF
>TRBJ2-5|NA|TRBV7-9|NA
TGTGCCAGCAGCTTAAATTCTTACCAAGAGACCCAGTACTTC
CASSLNSYQETQYF
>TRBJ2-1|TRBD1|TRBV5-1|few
TGCGCCAGCAGCTTGGGACAGGGGGCTTTGGATGAGCAGTTCTTC
CASSLGQGALDEQFF
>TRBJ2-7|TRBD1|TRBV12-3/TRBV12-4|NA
TGTGCCAGCAGTTCGGGGACAGCGCCAGAGCAGTACTTC
CASSSGTAPEQYF
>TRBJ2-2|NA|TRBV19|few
TGTGCCAGTATCAGGGAGGTTAACACCGGGGAGCTGTTTTTT
CASIREVNTGELFF
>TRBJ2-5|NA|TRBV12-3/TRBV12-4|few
TGTGCCAGCAGTTTGGACGGAGAAGAGACCCAGTACTTC
CASSLDGEETQYF
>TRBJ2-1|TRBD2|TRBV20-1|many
TGCAGTGCTCGTAGCGGGGGAACCTACAATGAGCAGTTCTTC
CSARSGGTYNEQFF
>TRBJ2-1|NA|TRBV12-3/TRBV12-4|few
TGTGCCAGCAGTTCCACTCGAGAGCAGTTCTTC
CASSSTREQFF
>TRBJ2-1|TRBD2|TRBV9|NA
TGTGCCAGCAGCGCCGAGGGACTAGCGGATTGGAATGAGCAGTTCTTC
CASSAEGLADWNEQFF
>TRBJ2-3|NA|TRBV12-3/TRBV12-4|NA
TGTGCCAGCAGGATTGGGGGGGCGCTCGATACGCAGTATTTT
CASRIGGALDTQYF
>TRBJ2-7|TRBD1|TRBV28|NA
TGTGCCAGCAGGGAGGACAGGGCCTACGAGCAGTACTTC
CASREDRAYEQYF
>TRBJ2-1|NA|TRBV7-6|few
TGTGCCAGCAGCTTAGGAGGGAGCGGAGAGCAGTTCTTC
CASSLGGSGEQFF
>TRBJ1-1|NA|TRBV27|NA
TGTGCCAGCAGTTATGGGTTGGACACTGAAGCTTTCTTT
CASSYGLDTEAFF
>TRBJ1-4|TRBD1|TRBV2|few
TGTGCCAGCAGGCCCAGGACAGGGTTAAATGAAAAACTGTTTTTT
CASRPRTGLNEKLFF
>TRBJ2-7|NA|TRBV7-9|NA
TGTGCCAGCAGCAAGCACGCGCTCGAGCAGTACTTC
CASSKHALEQYF
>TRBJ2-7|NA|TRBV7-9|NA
TGTGCCAGCAGCTTTAGACTCATTCGAACCGGGGCCTACGAGCAGTACTTC
CASSFRLIRTGAYEQYF
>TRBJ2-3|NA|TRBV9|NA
TGTGCCAGCAGCGTAGTACCGGGGTACAGCACAGATACGCAGTATTTT
CASSVVPGYSTDTQYF
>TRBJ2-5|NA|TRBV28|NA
TGTGCCAGCAGTGAAGACATGGAGACCCAGTACTTC
CASSEDMETQYF
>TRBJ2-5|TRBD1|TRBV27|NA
TGTGCCAGCAGTCCCTGGGTTGGACAGGGGAGAGAGACCCAGTACTTC
CASSPWVGQGRETQYF
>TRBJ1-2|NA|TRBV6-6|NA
TGTGCCAGCAGCCCTGAGACAGCAAACTATGGCTACACCTTC
CASSPETANYGYTF
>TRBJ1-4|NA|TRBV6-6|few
TGTGCCAGCAGTTTCTTGGGGGAAACTAATGAAAAACTGTTTTTT
CASSFLGETNEKLFF
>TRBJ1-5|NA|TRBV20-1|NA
TGCAGTGCTATGGTAGGGAATCAGCCCCAGCATTTT
CSAMVGNQPQHF
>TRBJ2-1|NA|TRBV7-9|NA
TGTGCCAGCAGTAAAGGACAGCTAGAGCAGTTCTTC
CASSKGQLEQFF